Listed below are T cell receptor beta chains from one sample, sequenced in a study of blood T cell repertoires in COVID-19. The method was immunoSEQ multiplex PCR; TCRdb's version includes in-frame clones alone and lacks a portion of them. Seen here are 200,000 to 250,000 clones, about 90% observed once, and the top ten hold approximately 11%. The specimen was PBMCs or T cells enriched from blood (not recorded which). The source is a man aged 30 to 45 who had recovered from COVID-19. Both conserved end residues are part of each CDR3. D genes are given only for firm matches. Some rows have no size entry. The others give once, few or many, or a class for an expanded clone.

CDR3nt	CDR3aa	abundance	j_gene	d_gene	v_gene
TGTGCCAGCCCCCCGGACAAGCAGTTCTTC	CASPPDKQFF	.	TRBJ2-1	.	TRBV11-3
TGTGCCAGCAGTTATGAGCCGGGACAGCCCCAGCATTTT	CASSYEPGQPQHF	.	TRBJ1-5	.	TRBV6-5
TGTGCCAGCAGCGTATTTGAGTCTAGCGGGGGTGAGCAGTTCTTC	CASSVFESSGGEQFF	.	TRBJ2-1	TRBD2	TRBV9
TGTGCCAGCCTGCGGTTCGTTGAGGGCAATCAGCCCCAGCATTTT	CASLRFVEGNQPQHF	few	TRBJ1-5	.	TRBV3-1/TRBV3-2
TGTGCCAGCAGCCAGGACTGGCCTAGCACAGATACGCAGTATTTT	CASSQDWPSTDTQYF	few	TRBJ2-3	.	TRBV4-2
TGTGCCAGTAGCCCGTGGGGGACAGGACGCACAGATACGCAGTATTTT	CASSPWGTGRTDTQYF	.	TRBJ2-3	TRBD1	TRBV19
TGTGCCAGCAGGGACAGGCCTCAAGAGACCCAGTACTTC	CASRDRPQETQYF	.	TRBJ2-5	TRBD1	TRBV6-5
TGTGCCAGCAGTTACTCTCCCGGGAGCGGGGAGCTGTTTTTT	CASSYSPGSGELFF	.	TRBJ2-2	.	TRBV6-5
TGTGCCAGCAGTGAAGACTACACCGGGGAGCTGTTTTTT	CASSEDYTGELFF	.	TRBJ2-2	.	TRBV2
TGTGCCAGCTCACCCAGTCAAGACAGGGGACGATTCTATGGCTACACCTTC	CASSPSQDRGRFYGYTF	.	TRBJ1-2	TRBD1	TRBV18
TGCGCCAGCAGCCAAGGTAAGTTCGGGACTAGCGGGGGCTACGAGCAGTACTTC	CASSQGKFGTSGGYEQYF	.	TRBJ2-7	TRBD2	TRBV4-3
TGTGCCAGCAGTTTTCTTGGCACAGATACGCAGTATTTT	CASSFLGTDTQYF	few	TRBJ2-3	.	TRBV12-3/TRBV12-4
TGTGCCAGCAGCCAAGATTGGTACAGGGCGTACTATGGCTACACCTTC	CASSQDWYRAYYGYTF	.	TRBJ1-2	.	TRBV4-2
TGCGCCAGCAGCTTGAATCGGGTCGGGGAGCTGTTTTTT	CASSLNRVGELFF	.	TRBJ2-2	.	TRBV5-1
TGCGCCAGCAGCCTTACTAGATCACTCGGGACAGGGGGAGGTGGCTACACCTTC	CASSLTRSLGTGGGGYTF	once	TRBJ1-2	TRBD1	TRBV4-3
TGTGCCAGCAGCTTAGTTGTTGGCAGATCAGATACGCAGTATTTT	CASSLVVGRSDTQYF	.	TRBJ2-3	.	TRBV11-2
TGTGCCAGCTCACCTCAGGACTCTAAGGGCACCTACGAGCAGTACTTC	CASSPQDSKGTYEQYF	.	TRBJ2-7	.	TRBV18
TGTGCCAGTAGCAATGACAGGTCACCTACCTACAATGAGCAGTTCTTC	CASSNDRSPTYNEQFF	.	TRBJ2-1	.	TRBV19
TGTGCCAGCAGCCTGGGACTAGTACAAAGCGAGCAGTACTTC	CASSLGLVQSEQYF	.	TRBJ2-7	TRBD2	TRBV7-2
TGCGCCAGCAGCTTAAGACCGGGACAGAACCAAGAGACCCAGTACTTC	CASSLRPGQNQETQYF	.	TRBJ2-5	TRBD1	TRBV5-1
TGTGCCAGCAGTCGCGGCAGCGACTCCTACGAGCAGTACTTC	CASSRGSDSYEQYF	.	TRBJ2-7	.	TRBV27
TGTGCCATCAGACGGGACAGCGGCGGAGAGACCCAGTACTTC	CAIRRDSGGETQYF	.	TRBJ2-5	TRBD1	TRBV10-3
TGTGCCAGCAGTTACTCTTACAGGGCTGGAGATGGCTACACCTTC	CASSYSYRAGDGYTF	few	TRBJ1-2	.	TRBV6-5
TGCGCCAGCCAAACAGGGATCGATGAGCAGTTCTTC	CASQTGIDEQFF	.	TRBJ2-1	.	TRBV5-1
TGTGCCAGCTCACTTGGGACTAGCGGAAATTACGAGCAGTACTTC	CASSLGTSGNYEQYF	.	TRBJ2-7	TRBD2	TRBV18
TGTGCCAGCAGCCAAGATCCGGGGTCTCAAGCTAACTATGGCTACACCTTC	CASSQDPGSQANYGYTF	.	TRBJ1-2	.	TRBV3-1/TRBV3-2
TGTGCCAGCACCCTGGAGACGGGATATGGCTACACCTTC	CASTLETGYGYTF	.	TRBJ1-2	.	TRBV12-3/TRBV12-4
TGTGCCAGCAGCGGGGCAGGGGTTCAGCCCCAGCATTTT	CASSGAGVQPQHF	.	TRBJ1-5	.	TRBV11-2
TGTGCCAGCAGTTCGTACAGGGGGCGCGGTTATGGCTACACCTTC	CASSSYRGRGYGYTF	.	TRBJ1-2	TRBD1	TRBV27
TGTGCCATCAGGGCCCGGGACAGGGCGTCGGAGGCTTTCTTT	CAIRARDRASEAFF	.	TRBJ1-1	TRBD1	TRBV10-3
TGTGCCAGTAGCAACCGGGACAGGGGGCCAAGTAGCTATGGCTACACCTTC	CASSNRDRGPSSYGYTF	.	TRBJ1-2	TRBD1	TRBV19
TGCAGTGCTAGTTGGGCAGGGTTCTACAATAAGCAGTTCTTC	CSASWAGFYNKQFF	.	TRBJ2-1	.	TRBV20-1
TGTGCCAGCAGCTTCCCCCTGACAGCTAACTATGGCTACACCTTC	CASSFPLTANYGYTF	few	TRBJ1-2	.	TRBV7-9
TGCAGTGCTAGTATGCCTAGCGGGGGGGGGAGCACAGATACGCAGTATTTT	CSASMPSGGGSTDTQYF	.	TRBJ2-3	TRBD2	TRBV20-1
TGTGCCACTGCGGGGGGCTCTAATGAAAAACTGTTTTTT	CATAGGSNEKLFF	.	TRBJ1-4	.	TRBV7-9
TGTGCCAGCAGCCAACTCCCGGGACAGGGAAACTATGGCTACACCTTC	CASSQLPGQGNYGYTF	once	TRBJ1-2	TRBD1	TRBV3-1/TRBV3-2
TGTGCTAGTGGTTTGGCGGGGGTTGGTCATGGGGAAGGCTACACCTTC	CASGLAGVGHGEGYTF	.	TRBJ1-2	.	TRBV12-5
TGTGCCAGCAGCGTAGTAGCGGGAGGCTACAATGAGCAGTTCTTC	CASSVVAGGYNEQFF	.	TRBJ2-1	TRBD2	TRBV9
TGTGCCAGCAGTCTCGTGACTACCATGGGTTCGGATACGCAGTATTTT	CASSLVTTMGSDTQYF	.	TRBJ2-3	.	TRBV27
TGTGCCAGCTCACCCCCACATCTAGCGGGAGGCGAGCAGTACTTC	CASSPPHLAGGEQYF	.	TRBJ2-7	TRBD2	TRBV18
TGTGCCAGCAGTTCGACGGACGGAGGGCGGGCTTACGAGCAGTACTTC	CASSSTDGGRAYEQYF	.	TRBJ2-7	.	TRBV6-5
TGTGCCAGCAGCCACGGTGTTGGCTACAATGAGCAGTTCTTC	CASSHGVGYNEQFF	few	TRBJ2-1	.	TRBV6-5
TGTGCCAGCGGGGCGGGGGAGCTTCTGGATACGCAGTATTTT	CASGAGELLDTQYF	.	TRBJ2-3	TRBD2	TRBV6-5
TGTGCCAGCAGCTTAGAGGTGGGGGGAGAGACCCAGTACTTC	CASSLEVGGETQYF	.	TRBJ2-5	.	TRBV7-9
TGTGCCAGCAGTTTCAGGGTGAATAATTCACCCCTCCACTTT	CASSFRVNNSPLHF	.	TRBJ1-6	.	TRBV6-2/TRBV6-3
TGTGCCAGCAGAGGGGGACAAAGCTCTGGGGCCAACGTCCTGACTTTC	CASRGGQSSGANVLTF	.	TRBJ2-6	.	TRBV2
TGTGCCAGCAGCCACGGTTGGGGCGGTCAGCCCCAGCATTTT	CASSHGWGGQPQHF	once	TRBJ1-5	.	TRBV16
TGTGCCAGCAGTGAGACAGGGGGTGGTAATTCACCCCTCCACTTT	CASSETGGGNSPLHF	.	TRBJ1-6	TRBD1	TRBV2
TGTGCCAGCAGTTATCGGGTGAACACTGAAGCTTTCTTT	CASSYRVNTEAFF	.	TRBJ1-1	.	TRBV28
TGTGCCAGCAGCCAAGGCCTGGCCCAGCCCCAGCATTTT	CASSQGLAQPQHF	.	TRBJ1-5	.	TRBV4-2
TGTGCCTGGAGCCGGGTGTATGAGCAGTTCTTC	CAWSRVYEQFF	.	TRBJ2-1	.	TRBV30
TGTGCCAGCAGTCGAAAGACAGTCTTCTCCTACGAGCAGTACTTC	CASSRKTVFSYEQYF	.	TRBJ2-7	.	TRBV2
TGTGCCAGCAGCCAGGGGGACAGCCCAACTAATGAAAAACTGTTTTTT	CASSQGDSPTNEKLFF	.	TRBJ1-4	TRBD1	TRBV4-2
TGCGCCAGCAGACCCACCGGGACAGGGAGGACAGATACGCAGTATTTT	CASRPTGTGRTDTQYF	.	TRBJ2-3	TRBD1	TRBV23-1
TGTGCCAGCAGCCAGCAAGCCAACACTGAAGCTTTCTTT	CASSQQANTEAFF	.	TRBJ1-1	.	TRBV14
TGTGCCAGCAGCCAAGGCAACTATTTATCCTACAATGAGCAGTTCTTC	CASSQGNYLSYNEQFF	once	TRBJ2-1	.	TRBV4-2
TGCGCCAGCTCGCAGGGCCCCATGAACACTGAAGCTTTCTTT	CASSQGPMNTEAFF	.	TRBJ1-1	.	TRBV4-3
TGTGCCAGCAGCTTAGAGGGGACACCAAACTATGGCTACACCTTC	CASSLEGTPNYGYTF	.	TRBJ1-2	.	TRBV7-8
TGTGCCAGCAGCCCCCAGGCGGGAGGAAGCGATGAGCAGTTCTTC	CASSPQAGGSDEQFF	.	TRBJ2-1	TRBD2	TRBV4-2
TGTGCCAGCAGCTCGTGGTTCGAGTCTAGAAATCTAGATTACGAGCAGTACTTC	CASSSWFESRNLDYEQYF	once	TRBJ2-7	.	TRBV5-4